This entry is about one T cell receptor beta chain. Its antigen is undetermined. The data originate from a study of monozygotic twins with cystic fibrosis. Findings of the study overall: Clonality was generally low (median around 0.0098), higher in the most severe patients.

Measured with immunoSEQ multiplex PCR; TCRdb has only the in-frame clones, and not every one. This table holds about 14,000 clones, approximately 92% found once. CDR3 length: 17 amino acids. Germline CDR1 reads SEHNR; CDR2 reads FQNEAQ (reference sequence). V was clipped by 5 bases and J by 1 base, with 21 bases between them. Material for sequencing was blood. This sequence was found in a girl aged 2-15 years with cystic fibrosis. The chain has TRBV7-9 and TRBJ2-7, with D possibly matching TRBD1 (6 bases). The CDR3 region is CASSLHRDPADSYEQYF. As DNA, the CDR3 is TGTGCCAGCAGCCTCCACAGGGACCCAGCGGATTCCTACGAGCAGTACTTC.